The 31 T cell receptor beta chains listed next were all sequenced from one sample in a study of shared clonotypes between healthy human individuals. The assay was immunoSEQ multiplex PCR, and TCRdb's table has in-frame clones only and misses some. The repertoire includes about 1 million clones, under 80% of them detected once, and approximately 1.5% sits in the top ten. Sequenced input: memory CD4+ T cells sorted from blood. Subset in this sample: CD45RA-negative fraction. The origin of the receptors is a young man in good health.

A single count supports this clone. V and J are TRBV11-2 and TRBJ1-4, with D tentatively TRBD1 (5 bases). Germline CDR1 and CDR2: SGHAT and FQNNGV. The germline V and J ends were trimmed by 6 bases and 0 bases, with 14 bases remaining between them. The CDR3 is 16 residues long. The CDR3 reads CASSLGVVATNEKLFF. In DNA form, the CDR3 reads TGTGCCAGCAGTTTGGGGGTCGTTGCAACTAATGAAAAACTGTTTTTT. Using reference TRBV11-2 and TRBJ1-4 for the parts outside the CDR3, the full variable domain is EAGVAQSPRYKIIEKRQSVAFWCNPISGHATLYWYQQILGQGPKLLIQFQNNGVVDDSQLPKDRFSAERLKGVDSTLKIQPAKLEDSAVYLCASSLGVVATNEKLFFGSGTQLSVL.

The chain couples TRBV30 to TRBJ1-3, with TRBD1 as a possible D gene (6 bases). V lost 1 base and J lost 3, with 16 bases in between. This CDR3 spans 16 amino acids. From germline, CDR1 is GTSNPN and CDR2 SVGIG (reference sequence). The CDR3 sequence: CAWSAHYGTFGNTIYF. In DNA, the CDR3 is TGTGCCTGGAGTGCCCACTACGGGACATTTGGAAACACCATATATTTT.

V is TRBV15 and J is TRBJ1-2, with D perhaps matching TRBD1 (6 bases). The CDR3 covers 13 residues. Germline loops: CDR1 LNHNV, CDR2 YYDKDF (reference sequence). Trimming pared 3 bases from V and 6 bases from J, leaving 11 bases between. CDR3 protein: CATSSQGSNGYTF. The CDR3 coding sequence is TGTGCCACCAGCAGCCAGGGGTCGAATGGCTACACCTTC.

V usage is TRBV7-2 and J usage is TRBJ2-2; D is perhaps TRBD2 (6 bases). Trimming shortened V by 5 bases and J by 0 bases, and 10 bases separated the two germline ends. This CDR3 comprises 15 residues. CDR1 and CDR2 from the germline V gene are SGHTA and FQGNSA. The CDR3 sequence: CASSQGTANTGELFF. The CDR3 nucleotides read TGTGCCAGCAGCCAAGGGACTGCGAACACCGGGGAGCTGTTTTTT.

The chain combines TRBV30 with TRBJ2-5; no clear D gene. This CDR3 contains 12 residues. V dropped 4 bases and J dropped 3 bases, with 9 bases sitting between them. In germline, CDR1 is GTSNPN, CDR2 SVGIG (reference sequence). The CDR3 DNA reads TGTGCCTGGACTAATTCGGAAGAGACCCAGTACTTC. This codes for CAWTNSEETQYF. Supplemented by reference TRBV30 and TRBJ2-5, the full variable domain reads SQTIHQWPATLVQPVGSPLSLECTVEGTSNPNLYWYRQAAGRGLQLLFYSVGIGQISSEVPQNLSASRPQDRQFILSSKKLLLSDSGFYLCAWTNSEETQYFGPGTRLLVL.

The chain employs TRBV25-1 and TRBJ2-4; 12 bases map to TRBD2. J gave up 9 bases and V 6 bases, and 3 bases lay outside the gene matches. There are 13 residues in the CDR3. Germline V gives CDR1 MGHDK, CDR2 SYGVNS. This CDR3 reads CASSRGLAGIQYF. The CDR3 nucleotides are TGTGCCAGCAGCCGGGGACTAGCGGGCATTCAGTACTTC.

This rearrangement joins TRBV6-1 to TRBJ2-3; a possible D gene is TRBD1 (6 bases). This CDR3 contains 14 residues. The V end was cut by 7 bases, the J end by 1 base, with 12 bases between. Germline assignment: CDR1 MNHNS and CDR2 SASEGT. CDR3 in DNA: TGTGCCAGCAATAACAGGGTTGGCACAGATACGCAGTATTTT. Its protein is CASNNRVGTDTQYF.

This chain uses TRBV28 with TRBJ1-4, with TRBD1 identical over 7 bases. CDR3 length equals 13 residues. V lost 5 bases, J lost 6 bases, and 3 bases stayed unmatched. Germline assignment: CDR1 MDHEN and CDR2 SYDVKM. The chain's CDR3 is CASSEGADEKLFF. CDR3 in DNA: TGTGCCAGCAGTGAGGGGGCTGATGAAAAACTGTTTTTT.

V gene TRBV10-2 combines with J gene TRBJ1-6; no clear D gene. Germline CDR1 is WSHSY and CDR2 is SAAADI. The CDR3 length is 14 residues. The V gene lost 3 bases and the J gene lost 4 bases, with 7 bases spanning the gap. CDR3 DNA sequence: TGCGCCAGCAGTGACCAAGGGTATAATTCACCCCTCCACTTT. Its translation is CASSDQGYNSPLHF.

V gene TRBV28 combines with J gene TRBJ2-5; the D gene is possibly TRBD2 (7 bases). The V and J ends lost 8 bases and 4 bases respectively, with 17 bases between them. CDR3 length: 14 amino acids. Germline CDR1 reads MDHEN; CDR2 reads SYDVKM. In DNA form, the CDR3 reads TGTGCCAGCTCACCGGGGGGCTGGGGAGAGACCCAGTACTTC. Its protein is CASSPGGWGETQYF.

The CDR3 spells CASSKLRRGALYGYTF. The CDR3 DNA sequence: TGTGCCAGCAGCAAACTAAGAAGAGGCGCCTTATATGGCTACACCTTC. The V and J genes are TRBV21-1 and TRBJ1-2. TRBV21-1 is a recognized pseudogene. The CDR3 length is 16 residues.

The rearrangement uses TRBV28 and TRBJ2-1, with 7 bases aligning to TRBD2. From germline, CDR1 is MDHEN and CDR2 SYDVKM. V gave up 5 bases and J gave up 5 bases; unmatched junction bases: 12. This CDR3 is 16 amino acids long. CDR3 sequence reads: CASSAAAGNINNEQFF. The CDR3 DNA follows: TGTGCCAGCAGTGCCGCAGCGGGGAACATTAACAATGAGCAGTTCTTC.

CDR3 nucleotide sequence: TGTGCCAGCAGCCACTACGCCACGGACGAGCAGTACTTC. This codes for CASSHYATDEQYF. The genes are TRBV6-6 and TRBJ2-7; D is unclear. CDR3 length: 13 amino acids. Trimming cost V 6 bases and J 5 bases, with 14 bases left between them. CDR1 MNHNY and CDR2 SVGAGI come from the germline V gene (reference sequence).

This clone came up once. The genes are TRBV19 and TRBJ2-7; 8 nucleotides align to TRBD1. The junction had 18 bases not matched to a gene; V was cut back by 5 bases and J by 6 bases. The CDR3 contains 17 residues. From germline, CDR1 is LNHDA and CDR2 SQIVND (reference sequence). The CDR3 spells CASSPQSNSDREGEQYF. The DNA of the CDR3 is TGTGCCAGTAGTCCCCAGTCTAACTCGGACAGGGAAGGCGAGCAGTACTTC.

As concerns this clone: Other nucleotide sequences from this sample produce the same CDR3. The chain employs TRBV19 and TRBJ2-1; possibly TRBD2 for D (5 bases). Trimming removed 3 bases from V and 5 bases from J, with 11 bases in between. CDR3 size: 14 residues. Looked up from germline, CDR1 is LNHDA and CDR2 is SQIVND (reference sequence). DNA of the CDR3: TGTGCCAGTAGTATTCTCGAGAGGGACAATGAGCAGTTCTTC. Amino acid sequence: CASSILERDNEQFF.

The chain carries TRBV30 and TRBJ1-6; D not certain. This CDR3 has 16 amino acids. Germline V lookup: CDR1 GTSNPN, CDR2 SVGIG (reference sequence). Trimming took 7 bases from V and 0 from J, leaving 16 bases between them. The CDR3 DNA reads TGTGCCTCACACCCCGAACAGCGCTCCTATAATTCACCCCTCCACTTT. This codes for CASHPEQRSYNSPLHF.

The chain carries TRBV30 and TRBJ1-3; 10 bases fit TRBD1. The J segment lost 2 bases and the V segment lost 2 bases, leaving 6 bases of the junction unmatched. This CDR3 is built from 16 residues. Looked up from germline, CDR1 is GTSNPN and CDR2 is SVGIG (reference sequence). The CDR3 sequence is CAWSPRTGGAGNTIYF. The CDR3 region has the DNA TGTGCCTGGAGTCCCCGGACAGGGGGAGCTGGAAACACCATATATTTT.

This sequence joins TRBV5-1 and TRBJ2-7, with a weak D call TRBD2 (5 bases). CDR1 is SGHRS and CDR2 is YFSETQ in the germline V gene. With 2 bases removed from V and 3 bases from J, the gap between germline ends came to 18 bases. The CDR3 extends over 16 amino acids. The CDR3 coding sequence is TGCGCCAGCAGCTTTAGCAGCCGGGGTGGGCTCTACGAGCAGTACTTC. This encodes CASSFSSRGGLYEQYF.

The chain links TRBV10-3 to TRBJ2-7; 9 bases are shared with TRBD2. CDR3 length: 13 residues. V shed 4 bases, J shed 6 bases, and the junction held 4 bases outside the gene matches. CDR1 is ENHRY and CDR2 is SYGVKD in the germline V gene. For the CDR3, the DNA is TGTGCCATCAGTGCGCTAGCGGGAAGCGAGCAGTACTTC. Translating it yields CAISALAGSEQYF.

This sequence joins TRBV2 and TRBJ2-2; weak D call: TRBD1 (5 bases). Trimming removed 6 bases at V and 0 bases at J, with 11 bases between. Germline CDR1 is SNHLY and CDR2 is FYNNEI. The CDR3 runs to 15 residues. This chain's CDR3 is CASSPRTSNTGELFF. CDR3 nucleotide sequence: TGTGCCAGCAGCCCTAGGACATCGAACACCGGGGAGCTGTTTTTT.

This rearrangement joins TRBV7-9 to TRBJ1-1; possible D gene TRBD1, 6 bases. Germline V CDR1 and CDR2: SEHNR, FQNEAQ (reference sequence). CDR3 size: 15 residues. Trimming cost V 0 bases and J 4 bases, with 12 bases left between them. The CDR3 sequence: CASSLARQASTEAFF. In DNA form, the CDR3 reads TGTGCCAGCAGCTTAGCACGACAGGCTAGCACTGAAGCTTTCTTT.

The chain recombines TRBV30 with TRBJ1-3, with D unresolved. Deletions cut 0 bases from V and 0 bases from J, with 12 bases between. Germline V gene sequence: CDR1 GTSNPN, CDR2 SVGIG (reference sequence). This CDR3 has 16 amino acids. The CDR3 region is CAWSVLGFLSGNTIYF. The CDR3 DNA sequence: TGTGCCTGGAGTGTATTAGGGTTCCTCTCTGGAAACACCATATATTTT.

In its sample, this clone was seen once. The rearrangement joins TRBV4-2 to TRBJ2-3; 9 nucleotides match TRBD1. With V trimmed by 3 bases and J by 2 bases, 3 bases remained unmatched. Germline V CDR1 and CDR2: LGHNA, YNFKEQ. This CDR3 has 15 amino acids. CDR3 sequence: CASSQWTGVTDTQYF. The CDR3 DNA reads TGTGCCAGCAGCCAGTGGACAGGGGTCACAGATACGCAGTATTTT.

This chain connects TRBV25-1 to TRBJ2-2, with 9 bases aligning to TRBD1. Germline CDR1 MGHDK, CDR2 SYGVNS. J was trimmed by 6 bases and V by 3 bases; bases with no gene match: 5. This CDR3 is built from 15 residues. This CDR3 reads CASSEGQGDAGELFF. CDR3 coding DNA: TGTGCCAGCAGTGAGGGACAGGGAGACGCCGGGGAGCTGTTTTTT.

This chain uses TRBV18 with TRBJ1-2; 7 bases line up with TRBD1. CDR1 and CDR2 (germline): KGHSH, LQKENI. The V and J ends lost 3 bases and 8 bases, in that order; junction bases with no gene match: 6. The CDR3 sequence is 13 residues long. CDR3 DNA: TGTGCCAGCTCACCGGAGGGGGCGGTGGGCTACACCTTC. Protein sequence: CASSPEGAVGYTF.

This clone was seen a few times. The rearrangement joins TRBV4-3 to TRBJ2-2; perhaps TRBD2 as D (6 bases). Germline V gene sequence: CDR1 LGHNA, CDR2 YSLEER. The CDR3 spans 17 residues. Between the trimmed V and J ends, which lost 1 base and 2 bases, there was a span of 14 bases. CDR3 in DNA: TGCGCCAGCAGCCAAGTCTCTCAGCGGGCCAACACCGGGGAGCTGTTTTTT. It codes for CASSQVSQRANTGELFF.

The V call is TRBV18, the J call TRBJ2-1, with TRBD2 matching over 10 bases. The CDR3 spans 16 residues. V dropped 0 bases and J dropped 5; count of bases not matched to a gene: 4. CDR1 is KGHSH, CDR2 LQKENI, per germline. Here the CDR3 reads CASSPPTSGTNNEQFF. In DNA form, the CDR3 reads TGTGCCAGCTCACCACCAACTAGCGGGACTAACAATGAGCAGTTCTTC.

The gene calls are TRBV6-5 and TRBJ2-7; possibly TRBD1 for D (6 bases). CDR1 is MNHEY, CDR2 SVGAGI, per germline. The CDR3 is 14 amino acids. V lost 6 bases and J lost 1, with 13 bases in between. The CDR3 sequence: CASRTGWGSYEQYF. CDR3 nucleotide sequence: TGTGCCAGCAGGACAGGTTGGGGGTCCTACGAGCAGTACTTC.

This clone has at least ten counts. This rearrangement joins TRBV20-1 to TRBJ2-4; no clear D. CDR1 DFQATT and CDR2 SNEGSKA come from the germline V gene (reference sequence). This CDR3 is 11 amino acids long. V gave up 3 bases and J gave up 13 bases, with 13 bases separating them. In DNA, the CDR3 is TGCAGTGCTAGTCTGGGATTCGGCCAGTACTTC. It specifies CSASLGFGQYF.

J is TRBJ1-5 and V is TRBV28; weak D call: TRBD1 (5 bases). There are 12 residues in the CDR3. V dropped 6 bases and J dropped 5 bases, with 8 bases sitting between them. Germline CDR1 is MDHEN and CDR2 is SYDVKM. The CDR3 DNA follows: TGTGCCAGCAGGGAGGGGTATCAGCCCCAGCATTTT. It translates to CASREGYQPQHF.

The chain carries TRBV10-3 and TRBJ1-4; 10 bases are shared with TRBD1. The J segment lost 8 bases and the V segment lost 4 bases, leaving 4 bases of the junction unmatched. The germline V gene has CDR1 ENHRY and CDR2 SYGVKD. CDR3 length: 14 amino acids. DNA of the CDR3: TGTGCCATCAGTGGGGGACAGGGGAGCGAAAAACTGTTTTTT. It codes for CAISGGQGSEKLFF.